Following are 10 T cell receptor beta chains from one sample sequenced in a study of regulatory T cells in long-lasting Graves disease. Sequencing libraries for TCR beta were prepared with iRepertoire HTBI primers and Arm-PCR of CDR3 regions. TCRdb processed the multiplex PCR reads anew with MiXCR; each CDR3 protein has one entry. The table lists about 320,000 distinct CDR3 sequences, over 15% of them singletons. Time point: newly diagnosed GD, antithyroid drugs for less than 3 months. Generation of the TCR library employed RNA extracted from PBMCs. The sequences come from peripheral blood mononuclear cells (PBMCs), collected at new diagnosis, from a patient treated with antithyroid drugs. These receptors came from a female donor with Graves disease.

This clonotype was observed many times. The chain uses TRBV14 and TRBJ1-1; D is uncertain. Trimming removed 1 base at V and 4 bases at J, with 7 bases between. Germline CDR1 reads SGHDN; CDR2 reads FVKESK. The CDR3 totals 13 residues. DNA for the CDR3: TGTGCCAGCAGCCAAGTCTCTCTCACTGAAGCTTTCTTT. This translates into CASSQVSLTEAFF.

This clonotype was observed many times. The rearrangement links TRBV28 to TRBJ2-3; 8 nucleotides agree with TRBD2. The CDR3 is 19 amino acids. Germline V gene data show CDR1 as MDHEN and CDR2 as SYDVKM. J lost 6 bases, V lost 5 bases, and 22 bases had no gene match. The CDR3 region is CASSPSPDWAGGRMDTQYF. In nucleotides, the CDR3 is TGTGCCAGCAGTCCCTCCCCCGACTGGGCGGGAGGCCGGATGGATACGCAGTATTTT.

The table lists this clonotype with many counts. This chain connects TRBV6-1 to TRBJ2-3; D is possibly TRBD2 (7 bases). The CDR3 has 21 residues. Germline loops: CDR1 MNHNS, CDR2 SASEGT. Trimming left V 6 bases short and J 2 bases short, with 33 bases between. CDR3 sequence (DNA): TGTGCCAGCAGCCTCACCCCCCGGGGCCGAAGGGGGGCGGGAGACACAGATACGCAGTATTTT. Residues: CASSLTPRGRRGAGDTDTQYF.

The rearrangement joins TRBV29-1 to TRBJ2-7; 11 bases are shared with TRBD1. Trimming at V came to 2 bases and at J to 2 bases, leaving 5 bases not matched to a gene. The CDR3 contains 15 residues. In germline, CDR1 is SQVTM, CDR2 ANQGSEA. The CDR3 coding sequence is TGCAGCGTTGAAAAGGGACAGGGGGTGACCTACGAGCAGTACTTC. Protein product: CSVEKGQGVTYEQYF.

This clonotype was seen repeatedly, ten times or more. The V call is TRBV12-3 or TRBV12-4, the J call TRBJ1-5, with D unresolved. V gave up 6 bases and J gave up 0 bases, with 9 bases separating them. The CDR3 is made up of 14 amino acids. DNA of the CDR3: TGTGCCAGCAGAGGACTTAATAGCAATCAGCCCCAGCATTTT. Residues: CASRGLNSNQPQHF.

At least ten counts were recorded for this clonotype. The chain is built from TRBV28 and TRBJ2-4, with D maybe TRBD2 (5 bases). Trimming shortened V by 2 bases and J by 0 bases, and 14 bases separated the two germline ends. The CDR3 covers 17 residues. Germline lookup yields CDR1 MDHEN and CDR2 SYDVKM. The CDR3 DNA follows: TGTGCCAGCAGTTTACTTCGGGAATTACTAGCCAAAAACATTCAGTACTTC. Amino acids: CASSLLRELLAKNIQYF.

The sample holds many counts of this clonotype. The genes are TRBV25-1 and TRBJ2-5, with 9 bases that match TRBD2. The CDR3 contains 16 residues. Germline V gene sequence: CDR1 MGHDK, CDR2 SYGVNS. After removal of 2 bases from V and 3 bases from J, the junction contained 7 bases not matched to a gene. In DNA, the CDR3 is TGTGCCAGCAGTGAACCTAGCGGGACTTCCGAAGAGACCCAGTACTTC. Protein product: CASSEPSGTSEETQYF. The whole variable domain, remainder taken from reference TRBV25-1 and TRBJ2-5, is EADIYQTPRYLVIGTGKKITLECSQTMGHDKMYWYQQDPGMELHLIHYSYGVNSTEKGDLSSESTVSRIRTEHFPLTLESARPSHTSQYLCASSEPSGTSEETQYFGPGTRLLVL.

In this sample, this clonotype turned up many times. This chain links TRBV19 with TRBJ2-3; TRBD1 aligns across 7 bases. The length of the CDR3 is 13 residues. In germline, CDR1 is LNHDA, CDR2 SQIVND (reference sequence). The V gene end was trimmed by 9 bases and the J gene end by 1 base; junction bases not matched to a gene: 4. CDR3 in amino acids: CASRDRGTDTQYF. The DNA for the CDR3 is TGTGCCAGCAGAGACAGGGGCACAGATACGCAGTATTTT. The full variable domain, with the rest looked up from reference TRBV19 and TRBJ2-3, is DGGITQSPKYLFRKEGQNVTLSCEQNLNHDAMYWYRQDPGQGLRLIYYSQIVNDFQKGDIAEGYSVSREKKESFPLTVTSAQKNPTAFYLCASRDRGTDTQYFGPGTRLTVL.

This clonotype was recorded a few times. The rearrangement links TRBV19 to TRBJ1-1; D uncertain. The CDR3 has 15 residues. Germline lookup yields CDR1 LNHDA and CDR2 SQIVND (reference sequence). Deletions cut 3 bases from V and 1 base from J, with 12 bases between. The DNA for the CDR3 is TGTGCCAGTAGTATTATGGGGTCCCCGAACACTGAAGCTTTCTTT. It specifies CASSIMGSPNTEAFF.

This clonotype was detected only a few times. The chain combines TRBV5-4 with TRBJ2-1, with D unresolved. Germline-derived CDR1 and CDR2 are SGHNT and YYREEE (reference sequence). Trimming took off 1 base at V and 4 bases at J, with 9 bases between the two ends. The CDR3 contains 14 residues. CDR3 region: CASSLQKEYNEQFF. In DNA form, the CDR3 reads TGTGCCAGCAGCTTGCAGAAGGAGTACAATGAGCAGTTCTTC.